This T cell receptor (beta chain) emerged from a study of graft-versus-host responses after intestinal transplantation. About the study: Anti-thymocyte globulin served as induction for all recipients, who then took tacrolimus and steroids for about three years. General observations from the study: Allograft clonal ratios (graft-versus-host to host-versus-graft) were high in patients who had graft-donor T cell macrochimerism. There were GvH clones found in recipient marrow, and some of them appeared first in ileum or blood.

Generated by immunoSEQ multiplex PCR, the TCRdb table keeps only in-frame clones and is missing some. The table records about 88,000 clones, about 94% of them present only once. CDR3 length equals 14 residues. V was clipped by 5 bases and J by 5 bases, with 13 bases between them. Germline V gene lookup returns CDR1 MNHEY and CDR2 SVGAGI. A remark on this clone: What it binds is unknown.

The chain is built from TRBV6-5 and TRBJ2-1; the D gene is possibly TRBD1 (5 bases). The sample was unstimulated CD4+ T cells sorted from spleen or lymph node cells, taken before transplant. The sequence derives from a human donor who was the organ donor for an intestinal transplant. The CDR3 DNA reads TGTGCCAGCAGTCGGCCAGGGTTCGACAATGAGCAGTTCTTC. Translating gives CASSRPGFDNEQFF.